This T cell receptor (beta chain) was identified in a study of Graves' ophthalmopathy and Graves' hyperthyroidism. TCR beta CDR3 amplification used RNA transcripts. The library came from an HTBI-primed first-round RT-PCR and a second-round multiplex PCR. From the multiplex PCR reads, TCRdb called clonotypes with MiXCR, one entry per CDR3 protein. The table records around 470,000 distinct CDR3 sequences, 13% to 15% of them present only once. Certain patients, namely those with other autoimmune diseases, uncontrolled infections, pregnancy or lactation, were excluded. The CDR3 is made up of 13 amino acids. V lost 2 bases and J lost 7, with 11 bases in between. The germline V gene has CDR1 MNHNS and CDR2 SASEGT. This clonotype was counted ten times or more.

The clonotype was recovered from a woman aged 25 to 45 with Graves' ophthalmopathy. The specimen sequenced was blood. J is TRBJ1-2 and V is TRBV6-1; D not resolved. In DNA form, the CDR3 reads TGTGCCAGCAGTGAACTGGAATTGGCTGGCTACACCTTC. As protein: CASSELELAGYTF.